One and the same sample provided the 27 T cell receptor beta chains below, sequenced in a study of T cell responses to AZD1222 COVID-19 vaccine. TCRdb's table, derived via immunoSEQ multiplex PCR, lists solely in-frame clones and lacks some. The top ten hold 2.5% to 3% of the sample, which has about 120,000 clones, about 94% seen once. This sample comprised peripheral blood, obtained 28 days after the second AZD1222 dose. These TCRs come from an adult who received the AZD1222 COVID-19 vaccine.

DNA of the CDR3: TGTGCCAGCAGTAACCCGGGACAGGGTCACTACGAGCAGTACTTC. Translation: CASSNPGQGHYEQYF. The V gene is TRBV28, the J gene TRBJ2-7, with 9 bases fitting TRBD1. CDR3 size: 15 residues. From germline, CDR1 is MDHEN and CDR2 SYDVKM. The V segment lost 5 bases and the J segment 3 bases; nucleotides outside the gene matches: 8. Filled out from reference TRBV28 and TRBJ2-7, the complete variable domain reads DVKVTQSSRYLVKRTGEKVFLECVQDMDHENMFWYRQDPGLGLRLIYFSYDVKMKEKGDIPEGYSVSREKKERFSLILESASTNQTSMYLCASSNPGQGHYEQYFGPGTRLTVT.

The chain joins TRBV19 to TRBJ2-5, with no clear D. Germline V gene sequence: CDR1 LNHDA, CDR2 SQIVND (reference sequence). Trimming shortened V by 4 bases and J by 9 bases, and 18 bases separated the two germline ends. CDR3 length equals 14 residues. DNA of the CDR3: TGTGCCAGTAGTAGCAGCCAGGCGTTAACAGCCCAGTACTTC. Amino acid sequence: CASSSSQALTAQYF.

Here the CDR3 reads CASSLGVSYTEAFF. CDR3 DNA sequence: TGCGCCAGCAGCTTGGGGGTTTCATACACTGAAGCTTTCTTT. The rearrangement links TRBV5-1 to TRBJ1-1; unclear D gene. The V and J ends lost 0 bases and 3 bases respectively, with 9 bases between them. The germline gives CDR1 SGHRS, CDR2 YFSETQ. This CDR3 is 14 amino acids long.

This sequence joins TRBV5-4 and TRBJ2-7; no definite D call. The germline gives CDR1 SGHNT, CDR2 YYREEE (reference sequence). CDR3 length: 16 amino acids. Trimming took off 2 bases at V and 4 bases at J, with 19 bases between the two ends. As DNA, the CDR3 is TGTGCCAGCAGCTTTTATAACCGCGGCATCTATTACGAGCAGTACTTC. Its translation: CASSFYNRGIYYEQYF.

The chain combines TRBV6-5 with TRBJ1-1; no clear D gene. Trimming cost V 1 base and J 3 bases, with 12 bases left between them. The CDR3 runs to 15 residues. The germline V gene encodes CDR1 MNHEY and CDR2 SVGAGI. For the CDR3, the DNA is TGTGCCAGCAGTTACTGGCACCCTTCGGACACTGAAGCTTTCTTT. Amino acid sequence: CASSYWHPSDTEAFF.

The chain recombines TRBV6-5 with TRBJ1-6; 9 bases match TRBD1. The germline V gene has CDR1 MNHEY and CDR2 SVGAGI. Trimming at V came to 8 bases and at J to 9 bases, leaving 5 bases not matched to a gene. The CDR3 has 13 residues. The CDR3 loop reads CASLGQGVSPLHF. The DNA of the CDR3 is TGTGCCAGCCTGGGACAGGGAGTTTCACCCCTCCACTTT.

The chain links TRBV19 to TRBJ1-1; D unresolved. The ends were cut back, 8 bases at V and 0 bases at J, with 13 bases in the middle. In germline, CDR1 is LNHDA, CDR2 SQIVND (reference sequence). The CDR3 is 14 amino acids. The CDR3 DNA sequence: TGTGCCAGTGGAGGATTCGGTTTGAACACTGAAGCTTTCTTT. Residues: CASGGFGLNTEAFF.

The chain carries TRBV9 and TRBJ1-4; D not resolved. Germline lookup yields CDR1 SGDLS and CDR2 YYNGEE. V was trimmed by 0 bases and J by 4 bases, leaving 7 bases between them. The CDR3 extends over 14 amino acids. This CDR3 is CASSVGQFNEKLFF. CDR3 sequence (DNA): TGTGCCAGCAGCGTAGGTCAGTTTAATGAAAAACTGTTTTTT.

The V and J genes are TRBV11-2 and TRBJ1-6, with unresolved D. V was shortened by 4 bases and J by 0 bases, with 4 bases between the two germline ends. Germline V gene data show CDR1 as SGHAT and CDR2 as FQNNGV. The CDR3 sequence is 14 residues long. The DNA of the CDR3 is TGTGCCAGCAGCTCCAGCTCCTATAATTCACCCCTCCACTTT. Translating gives CASSSSSYNSPLHF.

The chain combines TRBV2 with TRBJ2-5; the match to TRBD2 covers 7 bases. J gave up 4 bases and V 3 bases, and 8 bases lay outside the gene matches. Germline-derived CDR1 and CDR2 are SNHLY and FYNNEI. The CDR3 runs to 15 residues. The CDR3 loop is CASSDGLGPGETQYF. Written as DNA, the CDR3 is TGTGCCAGCAGTGACGGACTAGGACCGGGAGAGACCCAGTACTTC.

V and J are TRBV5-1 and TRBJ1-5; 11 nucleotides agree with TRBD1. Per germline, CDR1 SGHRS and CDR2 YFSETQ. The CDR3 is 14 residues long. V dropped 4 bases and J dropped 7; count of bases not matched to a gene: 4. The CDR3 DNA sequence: TGCGCCAGCAGCCTAGGGACAGGGGGGCAGCCCCAGCATTTT. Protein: CASSLGTGGQPQHF.

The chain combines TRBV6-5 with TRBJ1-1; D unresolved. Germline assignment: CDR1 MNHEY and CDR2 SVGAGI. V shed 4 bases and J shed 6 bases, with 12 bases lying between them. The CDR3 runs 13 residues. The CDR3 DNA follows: TGTGCCAGCAGTTCCTACCTAGGTTCTGAAGCTTTCTTT. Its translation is CASSSYLGSEAFF.

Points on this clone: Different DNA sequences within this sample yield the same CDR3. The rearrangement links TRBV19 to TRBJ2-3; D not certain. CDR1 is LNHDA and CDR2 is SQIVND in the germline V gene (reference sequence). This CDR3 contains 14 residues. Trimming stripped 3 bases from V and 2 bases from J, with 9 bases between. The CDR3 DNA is TGTGCCAGTAGTATTGCCGGAATCACAGATACGCAGTATTTT. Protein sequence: CASSIAGITDTQYF.

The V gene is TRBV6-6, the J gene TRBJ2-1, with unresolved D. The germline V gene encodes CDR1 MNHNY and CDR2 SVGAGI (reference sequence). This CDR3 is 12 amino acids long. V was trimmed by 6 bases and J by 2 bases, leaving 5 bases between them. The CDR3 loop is CASSRPYNEQFF. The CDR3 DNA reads TGTGCCAGCAGCCGCCCCTACAATGAGCAGTTCTTC.

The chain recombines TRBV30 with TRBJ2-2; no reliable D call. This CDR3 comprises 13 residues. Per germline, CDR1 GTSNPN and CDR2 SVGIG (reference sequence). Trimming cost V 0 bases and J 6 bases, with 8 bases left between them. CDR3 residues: CAWSVQRAGELFF. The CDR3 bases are TGTGCCTGGAGTGTCCAGCGCGCCGGGGAGCTGTTTTTT.

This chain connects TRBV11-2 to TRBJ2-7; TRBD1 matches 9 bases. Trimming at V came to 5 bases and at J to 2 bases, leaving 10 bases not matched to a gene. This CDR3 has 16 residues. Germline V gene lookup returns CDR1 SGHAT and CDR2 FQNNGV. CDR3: CASSRLGGQGTYEQYF. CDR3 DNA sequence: TGTGCCAGCAGCCGACTGGGGGGACAGGGTACCTACGAGCAGTACTTC.

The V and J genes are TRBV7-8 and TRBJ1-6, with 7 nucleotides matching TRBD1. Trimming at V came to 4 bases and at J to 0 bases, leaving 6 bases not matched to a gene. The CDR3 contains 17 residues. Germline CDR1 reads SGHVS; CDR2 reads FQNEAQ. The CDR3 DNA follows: TGTGCCAGCAGCTACGAGGGGGCCAGCTCCTATAATTCACCCCTCCACTTT. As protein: CASSYEGASSYNSPLHF.

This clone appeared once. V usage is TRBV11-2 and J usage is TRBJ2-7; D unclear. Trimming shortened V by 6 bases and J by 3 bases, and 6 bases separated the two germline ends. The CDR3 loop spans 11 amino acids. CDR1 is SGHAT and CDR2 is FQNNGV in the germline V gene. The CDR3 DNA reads TGTGCCAGCAGGTCAGACTACGAGCAGTACTTC. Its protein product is CASRSDYEQYF.

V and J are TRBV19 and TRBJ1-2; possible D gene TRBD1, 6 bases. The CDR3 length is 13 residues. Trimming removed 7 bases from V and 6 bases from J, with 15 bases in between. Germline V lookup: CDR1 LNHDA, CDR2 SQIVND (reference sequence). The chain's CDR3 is CASTALGGHGYTF. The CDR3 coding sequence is TGTGCCAGTACCGCCCTCGGGGGGCATGGCTACACCTTC.

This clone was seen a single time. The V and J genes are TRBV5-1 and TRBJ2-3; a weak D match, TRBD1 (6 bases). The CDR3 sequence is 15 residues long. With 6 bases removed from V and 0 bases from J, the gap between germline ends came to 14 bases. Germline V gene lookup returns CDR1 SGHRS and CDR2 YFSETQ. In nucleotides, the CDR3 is TGCGCCAGCAACCAAATCAGGGGAAGCACAGATACGCAGTATTTT. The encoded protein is CASNQIRGSTDTQYF.

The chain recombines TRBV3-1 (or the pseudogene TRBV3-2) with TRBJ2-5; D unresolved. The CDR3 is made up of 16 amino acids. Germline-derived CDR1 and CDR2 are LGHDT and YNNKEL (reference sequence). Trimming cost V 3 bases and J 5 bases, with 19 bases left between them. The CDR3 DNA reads TGTGCCAGCAGCCACAACCCCCGTGCCCAAGGTGAGACCCAGTACTTC. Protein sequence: CASSHNPRAQGETQYF.

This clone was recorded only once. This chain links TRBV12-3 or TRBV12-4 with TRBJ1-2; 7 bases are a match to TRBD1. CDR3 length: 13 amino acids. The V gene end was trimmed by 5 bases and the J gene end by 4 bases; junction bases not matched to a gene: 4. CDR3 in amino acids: CASSARGGYGYTF. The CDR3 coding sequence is TGTGCCAGCAGTGCCAGGGGGGGCTATGGCTACACCTTC.

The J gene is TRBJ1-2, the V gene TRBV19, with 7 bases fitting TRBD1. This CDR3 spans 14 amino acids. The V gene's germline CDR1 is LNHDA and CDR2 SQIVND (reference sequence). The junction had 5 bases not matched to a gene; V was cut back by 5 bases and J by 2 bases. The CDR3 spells CASSAMTGNYGYTF. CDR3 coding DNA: TGTGCCAGTAGTGCGATGACAGGGAACTATGGCTACACCTTC. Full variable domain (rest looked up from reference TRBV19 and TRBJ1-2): DGGITQSPKYLFRKEGQNVTLSCEQNLNHDAMYWYRQDPGQGLRLIYYSQIVNDFQKGDIAEGYSVSREKKESFPLTVTSAQKNPTAFYLCASSAMTGNYGYTFGSGTRLTVV.

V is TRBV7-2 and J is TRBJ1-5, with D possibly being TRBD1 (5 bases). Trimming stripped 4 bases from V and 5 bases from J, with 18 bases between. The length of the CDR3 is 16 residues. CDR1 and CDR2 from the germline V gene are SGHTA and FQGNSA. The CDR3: CASSSLILQVHQPQHF. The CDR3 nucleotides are TGTGCCAGCAGCTCATTAATCCTACAGGTACATCAGCCCCAGCATTTT.

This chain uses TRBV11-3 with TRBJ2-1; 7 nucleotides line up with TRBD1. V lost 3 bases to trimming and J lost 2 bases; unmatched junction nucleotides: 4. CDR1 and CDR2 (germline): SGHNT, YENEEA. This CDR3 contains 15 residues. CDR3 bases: TGTGCCAGCAGCTTTGGACAGGACACCTACAATGAGCAGTTCTTC. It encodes CASSFGQDTYNEQFF.

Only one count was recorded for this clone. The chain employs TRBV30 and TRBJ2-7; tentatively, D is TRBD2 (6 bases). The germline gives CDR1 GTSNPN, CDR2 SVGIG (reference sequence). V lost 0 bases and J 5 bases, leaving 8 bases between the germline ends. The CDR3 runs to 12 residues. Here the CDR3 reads CAWSVLADEQYF. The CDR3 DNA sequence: TGTGCCTGGAGTGTACTAGCAGACGAGCAGTACTTC.

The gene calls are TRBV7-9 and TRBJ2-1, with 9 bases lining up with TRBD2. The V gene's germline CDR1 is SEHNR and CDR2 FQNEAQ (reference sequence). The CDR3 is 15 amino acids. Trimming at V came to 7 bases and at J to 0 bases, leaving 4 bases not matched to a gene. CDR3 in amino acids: CASIRSGSSYNEQFF. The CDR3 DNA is TGTGCCAGCATCCGTAGCGGGAGCTCCTACAATGAGCAGTTCTTC.